This TCR beta chain was sequenced in a study of T cell responses to AZD1222 COVID-19 vaccine. Study outcomes and limitations: Nearly half of unique spike-specific TCRs reportedly avoided B.1.351 and B.1.1.7 mutated regions.

As regards this clone: Its antigen is currently unknown.

In germline, CDR1 is SEHNR, CDR2 FQNEAQ (reference sequence). Trimming took off 2 bases at V and 11 bases at J, with 10 bases between the two ends. The CDR3 covers 12 residues. Here immunoSEQ multiplex PCR was the method, and the copy in TCRdb shows in-frame clones only, minus some. The repertoire holds approximately 85,000 clones, with 80% to 90% as singletons. Source: peripheral blood, taken on day 0 of AZD1222 vaccination. The V and J genes are TRBV7-9 and TRBJ1-5; unclear D gene. This receptor was taken from an adult in good health. CDR3 in DNA: TGTGCCAGCAGCTTATACCAGCAGTCCCAGCATTTT. This encodes CASSLYQQSQHF.